Shown below are 10 T cell receptor beta chains from a single sample sequenced in a study of STAT5B mutations in CD4+ large granular lymphocyte leukemia. Profiled with immunoSEQ multiplex PCR; TCRdb holds only in-frame clones, not every one. The sample holds approximately 32,000 clones, about two thirds seen once. Material: CD4+ T cells from blood buffy coats. The receptor set was obtained from a human donor in good health.

The V and J genes are TRBV6-5 and TRBJ1-4; D is unclear. V lost 1 base to trimming and J lost 0 bases, with 9 bases between them. Germline-derived CDR1 and CDR2 are MNHEY and SVGAGI. CDR3 length: 16 residues. CDR3 in DNA: TGTGCCAGCAGTTACTGGCACGGGGCAACTAATGAAAAACTGTTTTTT. It yields the protein CASSYWHGATNEKLFF.

This clone occurred a few times. This rearrangement joins TRBV9 to TRBJ2-4; 8 nucleotides match TRBD1. The CDR3 is 15 residues long. After removal of 3 bases from V and 2 bases from J, the junction contained 4 bases not matched to a gene. The V gene's germline CDR1 is SGDLS and CDR2 YYNGEE. CDR3 sequence reads: CASSADRGPKNIQYF. CDR3 DNA: TGTGCCAGCAGCGCAGACAGGGGACCCAAAAACATTCAGTACTTC.

The chain joins TRBV10-3 to TRBJ1-2; 7 bases are a match to TRBD1. CDR1 is ENHRY and CDR2 is SYGVKD in the germline V gene. The CDR3 sequence is 13 residues long. V lost 10 bases and J lost 2; bases outside the gene matches: 7. CDR3 loop: CATRDSNNYGYTF. CDR3 in DNA: TGTGCCACACGGGACAGCAACAACTATGGCTACACCTTC.

The CDR3 protein is CAIRDRDRGHFNYGYTF. The CDR3 nucleotides read TGTGCCATCCGAGACAGGGACAGGGGCCACTTTAACTATGGCTACACCTTC. This rearrangement joins TRBV10-3 to TRBJ1-2, with TRBD1 matching 10 bases. Germline CDR1 is ENHRY and CDR2 is SYGVKD. This CDR3 is 17 amino acids long. J was trimmed by 1 base and V by 8 bases; bases with no gene match: 13.

The genes are TRBV6-1 and TRBJ1-1, with a tentative D call TRBD1 (5 bases). The CDR3 spans 13 residues. Trimming shortened V by 5 bases and J by 1 base, and 8 bases separated the two germline ends. Germline V lookup: CDR1 MNHNS, CDR2 SASEGT. The CDR3 DNA is TGTGCCAGCAGTAGCAGGGAGAACACTGAAGCTTTCTTT. Encoded protein: CASSSRENTEAFF.

The V call is TRBV6-6, the J call TRBJ2-3; TRBD2 agrees at 7 bases. Germline-derived CDR1 and CDR2 are MNHNY and SVGAGI (reference sequence). V lost 0 bases and J lost 3; bases outside the gene matches: 3. The CDR3 is 15 amino acids. CDR3 residues: CASSYSGGRTDTQYF. CDR3 in DNA: TGTGCCAGCAGTTACTCGGGGGGGAGGACAGATACGCAGTATTTT.

The chain couples TRBV10-2 to TRBJ1-1; D is possibly TRBD1 (5 bases). This CDR3 has 13 residues. V was clipped by 6 bases and J by 5 bases, with 13 bases between them. Germline V CDR1 and CDR2: WSHSY, SAAADI. CDR3 sequence reads: CASRDLKGTEAFF. CDR3 nucleotides: TGCGCCAGCAGGGACCTCAAGGGGACTGAAGCTTTCTTT.

The chain is built from TRBV7-8 and TRBJ2-5; D unresolved. V was cut by 5 bases and J by 4 bases, with 14 bases left in between. The CDR3 totals 14 residues. The germline CDR1 and CDR2 sequences are SGHVS and FQNEAQ. CDR3 sequence (DNA): TGTGCCAGCAGCCCGGTCGGGTACGTAGAGACCCAGTACTTC. Protein sequence: CASSPVGYVETQYF.

J is TRBJ2-2 and V is TRBV5-1; 8 nucleotides align to TRBD1. Germline values: CDR1 SGHRS, CDR2 YFSETQ. Unmatched junction bases numbered 5, after V lost 0 bases and J lost 1 base. The CDR3 runs 17 residues. The CDR3 coding sequence is TGCGCCAGCAGCTTGGCCGACGGGACAGGGAACACCGGGGAGCTGTTTTTT. It is translated as CASSLADGTGNTGELFF.

This clone was recorded only once. This chain links TRBV6-4 with TRBJ1-1; 8 positions agree with TRBD1. Losses at the gene ends were 6 bases for V and 4 bases for J; bases not matched to a gene: 7. Germline-derived CDR1 and CDR2 are MRHNA and SNTAGT. This CDR3 is 14 amino acids long. CDR3 sequence (DNA): TGTGCCAGCAGACCCGACAGGGGCGGCACTGAAGCTTTCTTT. It encodes CASRPDRGGTEAFF.